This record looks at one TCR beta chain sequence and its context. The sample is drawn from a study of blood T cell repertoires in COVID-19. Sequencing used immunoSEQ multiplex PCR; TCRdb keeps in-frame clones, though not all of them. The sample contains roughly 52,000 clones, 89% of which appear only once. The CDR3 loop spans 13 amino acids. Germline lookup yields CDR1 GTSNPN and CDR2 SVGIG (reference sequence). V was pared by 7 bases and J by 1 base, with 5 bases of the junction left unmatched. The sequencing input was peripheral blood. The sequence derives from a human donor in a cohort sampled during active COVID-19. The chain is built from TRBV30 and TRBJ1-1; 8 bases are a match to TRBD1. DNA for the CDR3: TGTGCCTCGCGACAGGGGCCGAACACTGAAGCTTTCTTT. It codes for CASRQGPNTEAFF. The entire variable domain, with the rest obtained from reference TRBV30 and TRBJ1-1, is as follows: SQTIHQWPATLVQPVGSPLSLECTVEGTSNPNLYWYRQAAGRGLQLLFYSVGIGQISSEVPQNLSASRPQDRQFILSSKKLLLSDSGFYLCASRQGPNTEAFFGQGTRLTVV.